What follows is one T cell receptor (beta chain) and its context. What it binds is unknown. The source of the sample is a study of PD-1 blockade in classical Hodgkin lymphoma. Study results and caveats: Complete responders started with a diversity level that resembled newly diagnosed patients at baseline. Exclusion was applied to patients who started nivolumab under 1 year after ASCT. CD4+ TCR diversity, unlike CD8+, climbed significantly by C4D1.

Produced via immunoSEQ multiplex PCR; TCRdb's table is partial and in-frame only. The data hold almost 100,000 clones, with roughly 90% observed a single time. This CDR3 contains 12 residues. Trimming at V came to 5 bases and at J to 9 bases, leaving 6 bases not matched to a gene. Germline CDR1 LNHNV, CDR2 YYDKDF (reference sequence). After autologous stem cell transplantation all patients relapsed, and prior brentuximab vedotin exposure differed between cohorts. Material: peripheral blood mononuclear cells (PBMCs), obtained at baseline. The rearrangement uses TRBV15 and TRBJ2-7, with TRBD1 identical over 8 bases. The origin of this receptor is a human donor with classical Hodgkin lymphoma. CDR3 sequence: CATSPLQGGQYF. DNA of the CDR3: TGTGCCACCAGCCCCTTACAGGGGGGGCAGTACTTC.